The 15 T cell receptor beta chains listed next were all sequenced from one sample in a study of blood T cell repertoires in COVID-19. The table came from immunoSEQ multiplex PCR; TCRdb's copy has only in-frame clones and leaves some out. There are 55,000 to 85,000 clones in the sample; roughly 87% occur only once, and roughly a tenth lies in the top ten. Sequencing used peripheral blood. Source of these receptors: a woman in her late teens or twenties with acute or convalescent COVID-19.

The rearrangement links TRBV29-1 to TRBJ2-1; TRBD2 matches 9 bases. V shed 7 bases and J 9 bases; nucleotides not matched to a gene: 13. CDR1 SQVTM and CDR2 ANQGSEA come from the germline V gene. The CDR3 is 14 residues long. CDR3 DNA sequence: TGCAGCGCAGGATCGGCGGGAGGGCGAGGTGAGCAGTTCTTC. Translation gives CSAGSAGGRGEQFF.

CDR3 region: CALTSPKWVTDTQYF. The CDR3 DNA sequence: TGTGCCCTGACTAGCCCCAAATGGGTCACAGATACGCAGTATTTT. The chain links TRBV30 to TRBJ2-3; TRBD2 matches 7 bases. The CDR3 length is 15 residues. Germline values: CDR1 GTSNPN, CDR2 SVGIG (reference sequence). Germline trimming cut 8 bases from V and 2 bases from J; bases unmatched to any gene: 13.

The chain combines TRBV9 with TRBJ2-3; a weak D match, TRBD1 (6 bases). V was clipped by 0 bases and J by 5 bases, with 13 bases between them. This CDR3 has 15 residues. Germline V CDR1 and CDR2: SGDLS, YYNGEE. The DNA of the CDR3 is TGTGCCAGCAGCGTAGTGGCAGGGGTAGGAGATACGCAGTATTTT. Amino acids: CASSVVAGVGDTQYF.

The chain uses TRBV6-5 and TRBJ2-1; D remains unclear. V was trimmed by 7 bases and J by 7 bases, leaving 14 bases between them. The CDR3 runs 13 residues. Looked up from germline, CDR1 is MNHEY and CDR2 is SVGAGI. Here the CDR3 reads CASKRIARNEQFF. The DNA for the CDR3 is TGTGCCAGCAAAAGAATAGCCAGAAATGAGCAGTTCTTC.

This rearrangement joins TRBV7-9 to TRBJ2-2; 9 bases match TRBD1. V trimming: 7 bases; J trimming: 7 bases; junction bases outside the gene matches: 10. Per the germline V gene, CDR1 is SEHNR and CDR2 is FQNEAQ (reference sequence). This CDR3 is built from 15 residues. CDR3 in amino acids: CASNRDGQGNGELFF. The CDR3, as DNA: TGTGCCAGCAACCGAGATGGACAGGGGAACGGGGAGCTGTTTTTT.

This clone was counted a single time. V is TRBV25-1 and J is TRBJ1-4; D gene ambiguous. Germline V gives CDR1 MGHDK, CDR2 SYGVNS. The CDR3 has 16 residues. V shed 1 base and J shed 3 bases, with 12 bases lying between them. CDR3 nucleotides: TGTGCCAGCAGTGAATCCCCTTTGGGCTCTAATGAAAAACTGTTTTTT. This gives the protein CASSESPLGSNEKLFF.

This chain links TRBV10-2 with TRBJ1-2; D is perhaps TRBD1 (5 bases). The V gene's germline CDR1 is WSHSY and CDR2 SAAADI. Between the trimmed V and J ends, which lost 6 bases and 8 bases, there was a span of 16 bases. The CDR3 spans 13 residues. CDR3 region: CASSETGSKGYTF. The DNA of the CDR3 is TGCGCCAGCAGCGAAACAGGTTCTAAGGGCTACACCTTC.

The chain carries TRBV10-2 and TRBJ1-1; D is possibly TRBD1 (5 bases). CDR3 size: 13 residues. V was cut by 7 bases and J by 4 bases, with 13 bases left in between. In germline, CDR1 is WSHSY, CDR2 SAAADI. The CDR3 sequence is CASNQGRATEAFF. In DNA, the CDR3 is TGCGCCAGCAACCAGGGTCGGGCCACTGAAGCTTTCTTT.

This clone was seen only once. The V and J genes are TRBV5-1 and TRBJ2-2; unclear D gene. CDR3 length equals 13 residues. Deletions cut 5 bases from V and 6 bases from J, with 11 bases between. CDR1 SGHRS and CDR2 YFSETQ come from the germline V gene. CDR3 sequence: CASSPTAAGELFF. CDR3 DNA sequence: TGCGCCAGCAGTCCTACGGCGGCCGGGGAGCTGTTTTTT. Based on the CDR3 plus reference TRBV5-1 and TRBJ2-2, the full variable domain is KAGVTQTPRYLIKTRGQQVTLSCSPISGHRSVSWYQQTPGQGLQFLFEYFSETQRNKGNFPGRFSGRQFSNSRSEMNVSTLELGDSALYLCASSPTAAGELFFGEGSRLTVL.

J is TRBJ2-7 and V is TRBV7-8; 8 nucleotides align to TRBD2. The CDR3 has 15 amino acids. Germline CDR1 is SGHVS and CDR2 is FQNEAQ. Trimming cost V 5 bases and J 3 bases; bases outside gene matches: 9. In DNA, the CDR3 is TGTGCCAGCAGCCCGACCGGGACTAGTCACTACGAGCAGTACTTC. This codes for CASSPTGTSHYEQYF.

The V and J genes are TRBV5-6 and TRBJ2-7; 9 bases agree with TRBD2. Germline V gene lookup returns CDR1 SGHDT and CDR2 YYEEEE. V was clipped by 1 base and J by 5 bases; unmatched bases: 13. This CDR3 is 17 amino acids long. CDR3 in amino acids: CASSLYIGGRAYHEQYF. The CDR3 DNA reads TGTGCCAGCAGCTTGTATATCGGCGGGAGGGCCTACCACGAGCAGTACTTC.

The J gene is TRBJ2-4, the V gene TRBV29-1; unclear D gene. The CDR3 length is 11 residues. The germline V gene encodes CDR1 SQVTM and CDR2 ANQGSEA. The V end was cut by 0 bases, the J end by 12 bases, with 9 bases between. The CDR3 DNA reads as TGCAGCGTTGAAGATTCAGGCAGTCAGTACTTC. Translated, it gives CSVEDSGSQYF.

V usage is TRBV6-5 and J usage is TRBJ2-2, with 12 bases aligning to TRBD1. Losses at the gene ends were 7 bases for V and 11 bases for J; bases not matched to a gene: 8. Germline values: CDR1 MNHEY, CDR2 SVGAGI. The CDR3 has 14 amino acids. CDR3 residues: CASTWGTGGGELFF. CDR3 sequence (DNA): TGTGCCAGCACGTGGGGGACAGGGGGCGGAGAGCTGTTTTTT.

V usage is TRBV7-6 and J usage is TRBJ1-4; 9 nucleotides align to TRBD1. The V gene's germline CDR1 is SGHVS and CDR2 FNYEAQ. V trimming: 5 bases; J trimming: 7 bases; junction bases outside the gene matches: 5. The CDR3 spans 14 residues. The CDR3 DNA follows: TGTGCCAGCAGCCAGACAGGGGGAGGTGAAAAACTGTTTTTT. It specifies CASSQTGGGEKLFF.

The chain links TRBV7-9 to TRBJ1-2, with D possibly being TRBD1 (5 bases). This CDR3 is 14 amino acids long. Per the germline V gene, CDR1 is SEHNR and CDR2 is FQNEAQ (reference sequence). The V gene lost 1 base and the J gene lost 7 bases, with 13 bases spanning the gap. CDR3 residues: CASSLGRGGSGYTF. As DNA, the CDR3 is TGTGCCAGCAGCTTAGGTAGGGGCGGTTCTGGCTACACCTTC.